This TCR beta chain was retrieved from a study of blood T cell repertoires in COVID-19. In the original workflow: Estimation of nucleated cell counts relied on the amplification of reference gene primers. Measured with immunoSEQ multiplex PCR; TCRdb has only the in-frame clones, and not every one. For V, J and clone size, that table is used; D and trimming come from the DNA. This sample has about 250,000 clones; approximately 90% occur once, and the top ten carry 2% to 2.5%. This CDR3 region has 14 residues. CDR1 and CDR2 from the germline V gene are SGHRS and YFSETQ. V was pared by 0 bases and J by 6 bases, with 4 bases of the junction left unmatched.

Material for sequencing was peripheral blood. This chain uses TRBV5-1 with TRBJ2-7; 9 nucleotides align to TRBD1. The source of this sequence is a woman in her 40s who had recovered from COVID-19. As DNA, the CDR3 is TGCGCCAGCAGCTTGGAGGGACAGGGACTCGAGCAGTACTTC. It is translated as CASSLEGQGLEQYF.